Below are 15 T cell receptor beta chains sequenced from a single sample in a study of blood T cell repertoires in COVID-19. This table comes from immunoSEQ multiplex PCR, and its TCRdb copy is limited to in-frame clones, with some not included. The data hold a few hundred thousand clones, with approximately 90% observed a single time. The sequenced material came from PBMCs or T cells enriched from blood (not recorded which). Every receptor here comes from a man aged 18 to 30 who had recovered from COVID-19.

The gene calls are TRBV7-9 and TRBJ2-7; 9 nucleotides line up with TRBD2. The CDR3 loop spans 15 amino acids. The germline V gene encodes CDR1 SEHNR and CDR2 FQNEAQ (reference sequence). V shed 3 bases, J shed 5 bases, and the junction held 8 bases outside the gene matches. The CDR3 is CASSFSLASGNEQYF. CDR3 DNA sequence: TGTGCCAGCAGCTTTTCCTTGGCTAGCGGGAACGAGCAGTACTTC.

Comment on this clone: The junction does not match germline at one end; this may be a read error. The chain uses TRBV5-4 and TRBJ2-1; D might be TRBD2 (5 bases). There are 15 residues in the CDR3. CDR1 SGHNT and CDR2 YYREEE come from the germline V gene (reference sequence). The DNA of the CDR3 is TGTGCCAGCAGCTTGGGAGGGAGCTCCTACAATGAGCAATTCTTC. Amino acids: CASSLGGSSYNEQFF.

V and J are TRBV7-6 and TRBJ1-5; D remains unclear. In germline, CDR1 is SGHVS, CDR2 FNYEAQ. The CDR3 consists of 14 residues. The V and J ends lost 5 bases and 0 bases respectively, with 8 bases between them. CDR3 bases: TGTGCCAGCAGCCCAGGCTATAGCAATCAGCCCCAGCATTTT. Residues: CASSPGYSNQPQHF. Full variable domain (outside the CDR3, taken from reference TRBV7-6 and TRBJ1-5): GAGVSQSPRYKVTKRGQDVALRCDPISGHVSLYWYRQALGQGPEFLTYFNYEAQQDKSGLPNDRFSAERPEGSISTLTIQRTEQRDSAMYRCASSPGYSNQPQHFGDGTRLSIL.

The chain combines TRBV7-2 with TRBJ2-2; D might be TRBD2 (5 bases). Trimming left V 5 bases short and J 4 bases short, with 11 bases between. Germline CDR1 reads SGHTA; CDR2 reads FQGNSA. The CDR3 is 14 residues long. CDR3 loop: CASSPRRGTGELFF. CDR3 bases: TGTGCCAGCAGCCCGAGACGGGGCACCGGGGAGCTGTTTTTT.

The chain joins TRBV19 to TRBJ2-1, with 10 bases aligning to TRBD2. This CDR3 has 15 residues. The J segment lost 4 bases and the V segment lost 6 bases, leaving 6 bases of the junction unmatched. CDR1 and CDR2 from the germline V gene are LNHDA and SQIVND (reference sequence). Here the CDR3 reads CASRKRGGVYNEQFF. The CDR3 DNA reads as TGTGCCAGTAGGAAGCGGGGGGGCGTTTACAATGAGCAGTTCTTC. Full variable domain (outside the CDR3, taken from reference TRBV19 and TRBJ2-1): DGGITQSPKYLFRKEGQNVTLSCEQNLNHDAMYWYRQDPGQGLRLIYYSQIVNDFQKGDIAEGYSVSREKKESFPLTVTSAQKNPTAFYLCASRKRGGVYNEQFFGPGTRLTVL.

The CDR3 sequence: CASSLSYLAAYEQYF. Here the CDR3 DNA reads TGTGCCAGTAGCCTGTCTTACCTAGCGGCCTACGAGCAGTACTTC. This chain links TRBV19 with TRBJ2-7; 7 bases map to TRBD2. The ends lost 6 bases at V and 2 bases at J; junction bases unmatched: 10. Germline CDR1 and CDR2: LNHDA and SQIVND (reference sequence). This CDR3 spans 15 amino acids.

The chain joins TRBV7-2 to TRBJ2-7, with 12 bases matching TRBD2. The CDR3 spans 18 residues. The germline V gene encodes CDR1 SGHTA and CDR2 FQGNSA. V shed 5 bases and J 2 bases; nucleotides not matched to a gene: 13. CDR3: CASSQGYGTSGPPYEQYF. CDR3 sequence (DNA): TGTGCCAGCAGCCAGGGGTACGGGACTAGCGGGCCCCCCTACGAGCAGTACTTC.

This chain joins TRBV10-3 and TRBJ2-5; weak D call: TRBD1 (5 bases). This CDR3 has 14 residues. Germline V gives CDR1 ENHRY, CDR2 SYGVKD. Trimming removed 0 bases at V and 4 bases at J, with 9 bases between. DNA for the CDR3: TGTGCCATCAGTGAGTCGTTGGGGCGAGAGACCCAGTACTTC. Its translation is CAISESLGRETQYF.

This rearrangement joins TRBV5-1 to TRBJ2-1; 8 bases agree with TRBD2. Per germline, CDR1 SGHRS and CDR2 YFSETQ. The V gene end was trimmed by 4 bases and the J gene end by 4 bases; junction bases not matched to a gene: 10. The CDR3 is made up of 16 amino acids. CDR3 DNA: TGCGCCAGCAGCCCTCCGGGACTAGGTTTTTACAATGAGCAGTTCTTC. Encoded protein: CASSPPGLGFYNEQFF.

The J gene is TRBJ2-7, the V gene TRBV19, with TRBD2 identical over 9 bases. The CDR3 is 16 amino acids. Trimming took 6 bases from V and 3 from J; bases not matched to a gene: 12. CDR1 is LNHDA and CDR2 is SQIVND in the germline V gene (reference sequence). Written as DNA, the CDR3 is TGTGCCAGTAGCATATCCCCTAGCGGGACATTCTACGAGCAGTACTTC. Translated, it gives CASSISPSGTFYEQYF. Using reference TRBV19 and TRBJ2-7 for the parts outside the CDR3, the full variable domain is DGGITQSPKYLFRKEGQNVTLSCEQNLNHDAMYWYRQDPGQGLRLIYYSQIVNDFQKGDIAEGYSVSREKKESFPLTVTSAQKNPTAFYLCASSISPSGTFYEQYFGPGTRLTVT.

Regarding this clone: The sample contains more than one DNA sequence encoding this CDR3. CDR3 protein: CASSRTGVDTEAFF. The CDR3 DNA follows: TGCGCCAGCTCACGGACAGGGGTCGACACTGAAGCTTTCTTT. The V and J genes are TRBV5-1 and TRBJ1-1; TRBD1 agrees at 9 bases. Germline trimming cut 7 bases from V and 3 bases from J; bases unmatched to any gene: 7. The germline V gene has CDR1 SGHRS and CDR2 YFSETQ. CDR3 size: 14 residues.

The chain couples TRBV2 to TRBJ2-5; D may be TRBD2 (6 bases). The CDR3 runs to 12 residues. V was clipped by 6 bases and J by 5 bases, with 10 bases between them. Germline V gene sequence: CDR1 SNHLY, CDR2 FYNNEI. The chain's CDR3 is CASREGAETQYF. The CDR3, as DNA: TGTGCCAGCAGGGAGGGCGCGGAGACCCAGTACTTC.

V and J are TRBV6-5 and TRBJ1-2; D not resolved. V lost 4 bases and J 10 bases, leaving 22 bases between the germline ends. This CDR3 comprises 15 residues. The germline CDR1 and CDR2 sequences are MNHEY and SVGAGI. The chain's CDR3 is CASSSPGEGRKNYTF. The CDR3 coding sequence is TGTGCCAGCAGTTCCCCCGGGGAGGGAAGGAAGAACTACACCTTC.

V usage is TRBV27 and J usage is TRBJ2-3; 10 bases line up with TRBD1. The CDR3 is 14 residues long. V lost 6 bases, J lost 5 bases, and 5 bases stayed unmatched. Per the germline V gene, CDR1 is MNHEY and CDR2 is SMNVEV (reference sequence). The CDR3 nucleotides are TGTGCCAGCAGATGGGACAGGGGAAAAGATACGCAGTATTTT. This gives the protein CASRWDRGKDTQYF.

The V gene is TRBV23-1, the J gene TRBJ1-4; TRBD1 is a possible D gene (5 bases). TRBV23-1 has ORF status, its function being uncertain. V lost 0 bases to trimming and J lost 7 bases, with 24 bases between them. This CDR3 is 19 amino acids long. The CDR3 DNA follows: TGCGCCAGCAGTCAATCTTTCCGGGTTATGGGGCTAAGAGGTGAAAAACTGTTTTTT. Residues: CASSQSFRVMGLRGEKLFF.